A single sample gave rise to the 5 T cell receptor beta chains below, sequenced in a study of blood T cell repertoires in COVID-19. The method was immunoSEQ multiplex PCR; TCRdb's version includes in-frame clones alone and lacks a portion of them. The sample lists about 180,000 clones, under 85% occurring once. The source material was peripheral blood. The receptors come from a woman of 80 years or more with acute or convalescent COVID-19.

V is TRBV5-1 and J is TRBJ1-2; 7 nucleotides agree with TRBD1. Losses at the gene ends were 0 bases for V and 4 bases for J; bases not matched to a gene: 3. There are 14 residues in the CDR3. In germline, CDR1 is SGHRS, CDR2 YFSETQ. CDR3 nucleotides: TGCGCCAGCAGCTTGGCCGACAGGGCCTATGGCTACACCTTC. Protein product: CASSLADRAYGYTF.

There are a few counts of this clone. V gene TRBV15 combines with J gene TRBJ2-5; 12 nucleotides match TRBD1. Germline V gives CDR1 LNHNV, CDR2 YYDKDF (reference sequence). CDR3 length: 15 amino acids. V gave up 5 bases and J gave up 4 bases; unmatched junction bases: 5. CDR3 residues: CATSPRDRGRETQYF. The CDR3 bases are TGTGCCACCAGCCCCCGGGACAGGGGGCGAGAGACCCAGTACTTC.

The CDR3 DNA reads TGTGCCAGCAGTGTCAGGCAGGGGCAAGAGACCCAGTACTTC. Residues: CASSVRQGQETQYF. The chain links TRBV2 to TRBJ2-5; a possible D gene is TRBD1 (6 bases). CDR3 length equals 14 residues. Germline CDR1 is SNHLY and CDR2 is FYNNEI. Trimming removed 4 bases at V and 2 bases at J, with 11 bases between.

The chain uses TRBV6-5 and TRBJ1-2; 9 bases fit TRBD1. This CDR3 contains 15 residues. Germline lookup yields CDR1 MNHEY and CDR2 SVGAGI. V shed 7 bases and J 4 bases; nucleotides not matched to a gene: 10. The CDR3 nucleotides are TGTGCCAGCATAGATAGGGGACAGGGTATCTATGGCTACACCTTC. Protein sequence: CASIDRGQGIYGYTF.

The rearrangement joins TRBV6-2 or TRBV6-3 to TRBJ2-3; D remains ambiguous. Deletions cut 6 bases from V and 6 bases from J, with 16 bases between. This CDR3 comprises 14 residues. The V gene's germline CDR1 is MNHEY and CDR2 SVGEGT. The CDR3 nucleotides read TGTGCCAGCAGCTTACCCCTGACGAGGGATACGCAGTATTTT. Residues: CASSLPLTRDTQYF.